The sequence of this TCR beta chain was determined in a study of blood T cell repertoires in COVID-19. Per the study methods: Nucleated cell counts were estimated from reference gene primer amplification. Method: immunoSEQ multiplex PCR; TCRdb's copy keeps in-frame clones and lacks some. V and J calls and clone size are copied from that table; D and trimming were computed from the DNA. Found here are fewer than 90,000 clones, 80% of them singletons; the top ten hold roughly 21%. This clone was found a few times. Germline V lookup: CDR1 SNHLY, CDR2 FYNNEI. The CDR3 is 14 amino acids. Trimming cost V 3 bases and J 3 bases, with 12 bases left between them.

This clonotype was sampled from an elderly woman with acute or convalescent COVID-19. The sequenced sample was peripheral blood. The gene calls are TRBV2 and TRBJ2-7, with D perhaps TRBD1 (5 bases). The chain's CDR3 is CASSEGREYYEQYF. The CDR3 nucleotides are TGTGCCAGCAGTGAGGGCAGGGAATACTACGAGCAGTACTTC. The full variable domain, its missing parts supplied by reference TRBV2 and TRBJ2-7, is EPEVTQTPSHQVTQMGQEVILRCVPISNHLYFYWYRQILGQKVEFLVSFYNNEISEKSEIFDDQFSVERPDGSNFTLKIRSTKLEDSAMYFCASSEGREYYEQYFGPGTRLTVT.